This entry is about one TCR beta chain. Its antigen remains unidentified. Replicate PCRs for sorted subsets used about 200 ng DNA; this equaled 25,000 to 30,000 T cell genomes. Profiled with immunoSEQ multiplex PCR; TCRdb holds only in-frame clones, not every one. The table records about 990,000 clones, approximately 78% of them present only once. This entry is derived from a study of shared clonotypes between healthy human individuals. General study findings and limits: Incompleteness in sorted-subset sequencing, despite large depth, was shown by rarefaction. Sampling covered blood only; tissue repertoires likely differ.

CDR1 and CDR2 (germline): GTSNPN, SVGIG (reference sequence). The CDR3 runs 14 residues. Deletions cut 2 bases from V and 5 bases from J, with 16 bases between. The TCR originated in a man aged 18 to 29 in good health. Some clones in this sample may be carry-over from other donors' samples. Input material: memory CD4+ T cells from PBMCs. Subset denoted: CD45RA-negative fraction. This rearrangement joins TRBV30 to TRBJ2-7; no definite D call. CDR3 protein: CAWSFGRAPHEQYF. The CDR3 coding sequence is TGTGCCTGGAGTTTCGGACGTGCCCCCCACGAGCAGTACTTC.